This T cell receptor (beta chain) is from a study of metastatic and nonmetastatic thyroid tumors. CDR1 is KGHDR, CDR2 SFDVKD, per germline. CDR3 length: 13 amino acids. Trimming cost V 7 bases and J 4 bases, with 12 bases left between them. TCRdb reprocessed the PCR reads via MiXCR. The profile covers around 20,000 clones, with about 23% appearing a single time and roughly two thirds taken by the ten largest. Every patient was untreated before thyroid surgery. In regard to this clone: A single base separates this from a much larger clone, so it may be a read error. Other DNA sequences in this sample translate to the same CDR3.

The V gene is TRBV24-1, the J gene TRBJ1-1, with D hard to call. Sequenced sample: blood. The receptor was isolated from a male donor with papillary thyroid cancer or a benign thyroid nodule (not recorded which). Some clones in this sample may be carry-over from other donors' samples. CDR3 sequence (DNA): TGTGCCACCAGCGATGGAGGGTTCACTGAAGCTTTCTTT. Protein sequence: CATSDGGFTEAFF.